The next 10 T cell receptor beta chains were all read from a single sample in a study of T-cell memory formation after mild COVID-19. TCRdb passed the 5' RACE reads through MiXCR, listing each CDR3 protein once. The repertoire consists of about 110,000 distinct CDR3 sequences, with over 15% occurring once and the leading ten covering around 5.5%. Material for sequencing was PBMCs or a T cell subset sorted from them (not recorded which). The origin of the receptors is a man aged 18-30 years who had mild COVID-19 (a few samples of this study predate the infection). Cell type and time point are not known.

Only a few counts were recorded for this clonotype. The V call is TRBV12-3 or TRBV12-4, the J call TRBJ1-5, with 8 bases matching TRBD1. The CDR3 totals 14 residues. V lost 7 bases and J lost 3; bases outside the gene matches: 5. Here the CDR3 DNA reads TGTGCCAGCAATCGACAGGGGCCCAATCAGCCCCAGCATTTT. Encoded protein: CASNRQGPNQPQHF.

This clonotype came up a few times. The V and J genes are TRBV7-2 and TRBJ2-1, with 13 bases that match TRBD2. This CDR3 is 17 amino acids long. Germline values: CDR1 SGHTA, CDR2 FQGNSA. V trimming: 0 bases; J trimming: 4 bases; junction bases outside the gene matches: 3. This CDR3 is CASSLATTSGGYNEQFF. CDR3 bases: TGTGCCAGCAGCTTAGCGACGACTAGCGGGGGGTACAATGAGCAGTTCTTC.

This clonotype has more than one count but fewer than ten. The rearrangement uses TRBV7-3 and TRBJ2-2; D unclear. CDR3 length equals 13 residues. V was cut by 0 bases and J by 7 bases, with 6 bases left in between. Per germline, CDR1 SGHTA and CDR2 FQGTGA. Here the CDR3 reads CASSLTFGGELFF. CDR3 sequence (DNA): TGTGCCAGCAGCTTAACGTTCGGCGGGGAGCTGTTTTTT.

A few counts support this clonotype. The rearrangement links TRBV6-5 to TRBJ2-3; 8 bases match TRBD2. Trimming cost V 3 bases and J 2 bases; bases outside gene matches: 10. The CDR3 is 17 residues long. CDR1 is MNHEY, CDR2 SVGAGI, per germline. DNA for the CDR3: TGTGCCAGCAGTTATAGCAGCGGGGGCTATAACACAGATACGCAGTATTTT. It translates to CASSYSSGGYNTDTQYF.

This chain connects TRBV20-1 to TRBJ2-7; D call uncertain. Trimming took 1 base from V and 6 from J, leaving 13 bases between them. The CDR3 loop spans 13 amino acids. Looked up from germline, CDR1 is DFQATT and CDR2 is SNEGSKA (reference sequence). The DNA of the CDR3 is TGCAGTGCTAGAGCTAGTCAGTATGGCGAGCAGTACTTC. Protein product: CSARASQYGEQYF.

The sample holds a few counts of this clonotype. The V gene is TRBV6-5, the J gene TRBJ2-2; TRBD2 matches at 8 bases. The V and J ends lost 6 bases and 5 bases, in that order; junction bases with no gene match: 5. Per germline, CDR1 MNHEY and CDR2 SVGAGI. The CDR3 sequence is 14 residues long. The CDR3: CASSGGASTGELFF. The CDR3 region has the DNA TGTGCCAGCAGCGGGGGGGCCTCTACCGGGGAGCTGTTTTTT.

This clonotype was detected only a few times. V gene TRBV7-8 combines with J gene TRBJ2-6, with D tentatively TRBD1 or TRBD2 (5 bases each). This CDR3 is 19 amino acids long. Trimming removed 7 bases from V and 0 bases from J, with 22 bases in between. The germline V gene has CDR1 SGHVS and CDR2 FQNEAQ. The CDR3 region has the DNA TGTGCCAGCAAAAAAGACCGGGACCGACAATCCTCTGGGGCCAACGTCCTGACTTTC. Its translation is CASKKDRDRQSSGANVLTF.

This clonotype was detected only a few times. The chain employs TRBV9 and TRBJ2-5; 8 nucleotides match TRBD2. CDR1 is SGDLS, CDR2 YYNGEE, per germline. Unmatched junction bases numbered 9, after V lost 4 bases and J lost 4 bases. The CDR3 loop spans 15 amino acids. The CDR3 reads CASSRGASGLETQYF. The CDR3 DNA follows: TGTGCCAGCAGCCGAGGGGCTAGCGGGTTAGAGACCCAGTACTTC.

This clonotype was detected only a few times. The V gene is TRBV5-1, the J gene TRBJ2-4; TRBD1 might be the D (7 bases). Trimming left V 4 bases short and J 7 bases short, with 15 bases between. This CDR3 is 14 amino acids long. Germline CDR1 and CDR2: SGHRS and YFSETQ. The CDR3 loop is CASSPGRGENIQYF. The CDR3 DNA follows: TGCGCCAGCAGCCCGGGCAGGGGGGAGAACATTCAGTACTTC.

A few counts support this clonotype. The CDR3 nucleotides are TGTGCCAGCAGCCAAAAGCTCGTCCGGGACAGGGAGGTCAACGAGCAGTACGTC. Protein sequence: CASSQKLVRDREVNEQYV. This chain uses TRBV4-2 with TRBJ2-7; 9 bases match TRBD1. The length of the CDR3 is 18 residues. V dropped 2 bases and J dropped 5; count of bases not matched to a gene: 16. CDR1 is LGHNA and CDR2 is YNFKEQ in the germline V gene.